This section outlines one T cell receptor (beta chain) sequence together with its context. The record originates from a study of blood T cell repertoires in COVID-19. Per germline, CDR1 SNHLY and CDR2 FYNNEI. There are 15 residues in the CDR3. With 8 bases clipped from V and 4 bases from J, the junction kept 9 bases outside the gene matches. Profiled with immunoSEQ multiplex PCR; TCRdb holds only in-frame clones, not every one. Of hundreds of thousands of clones listed, roughly 84% are singletons. The J gene is TRBJ2-2, the V gene TRBV2; 8 bases align to TRBD2. The receptor was isolated from a man aged 30 to 39 with active or convalescent COVID-19. Specimen: peripheral blood. CDR3 region: CASGPGGTGTGELFF. As DNA, the CDR3 is TGTGCCAGCGGGCCGGGGGGGACGGGCACCGGGGAGCTGTTTTTT.